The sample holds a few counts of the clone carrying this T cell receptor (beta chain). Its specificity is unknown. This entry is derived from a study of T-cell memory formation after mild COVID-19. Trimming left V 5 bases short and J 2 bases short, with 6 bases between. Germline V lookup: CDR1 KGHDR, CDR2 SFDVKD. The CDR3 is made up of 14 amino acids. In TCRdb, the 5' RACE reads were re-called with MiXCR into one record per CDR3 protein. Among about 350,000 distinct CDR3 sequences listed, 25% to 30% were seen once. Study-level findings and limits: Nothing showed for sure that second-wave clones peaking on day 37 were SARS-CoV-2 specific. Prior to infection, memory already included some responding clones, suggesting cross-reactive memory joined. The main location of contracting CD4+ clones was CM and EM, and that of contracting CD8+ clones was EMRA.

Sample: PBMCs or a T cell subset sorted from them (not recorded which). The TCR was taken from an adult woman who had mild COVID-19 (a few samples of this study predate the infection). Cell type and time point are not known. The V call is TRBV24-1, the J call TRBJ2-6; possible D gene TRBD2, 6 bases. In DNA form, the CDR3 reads TGTGCCACCAGTGGCGGGGCTGGGGCCAACGTCCTGACTTTC. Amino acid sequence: CATSGGAGANVLTF.